These 20 T cell receptor beta chains were sequenced from one sample in a study of cytomegalovirus exposure and HLA in healthy donors. The primer mix had 60 Vbeta and 13 Jbeta primers. Measured with immunoSEQ multiplex PCR; TCRdb has only the in-frame clones, and not every one. Among some 48,000 clones listed, around three quarters were seen once. Sequencing was done on a sample of PBMCs. These receptor sequences come from a man aged 30 to 45 in good health and CMV-seropositive.

This clone was picked up one time. The rearrangement links TRBV19 to TRBJ1-2, with 8 bases lining up with TRBD1. V lost 9 bases and J lost 8; bases outside the gene matches: 11. Germline V lookup: CDR1 LNHDA, CDR2 SQIVND (reference sequence). There are 13 residues in the CDR3. CDR3 sequence (DNA): TGTGCCAGCCGTCTCGACAGGGGTTTCGGCTACACCTTC. Amino acids: CASRLDRGFGYTF.

The chain uses TRBV11-2 and TRBJ1-4; the D is unclear. V was pared by 6 bases and J by 8 bases, with 10 bases between. Per germline, CDR1 SGHAT and CDR2 FQNNGV. The CDR3 is 12 amino acids. The CDR3, as DNA: TGTGCCAGCAGTTCTCAGAGGGAAAAACTGTTTTTT. Its translation is CASSSQREKLFF.

The chain joins TRBV7-6 to TRBJ2-3; TRBD1 matches 8 bases. Trimming cost V 5 bases and J 3 bases; bases outside gene matches: 10. The CDR3 has 16 residues. The germline V gene has CDR1 SGHVS and CDR2 FNYEAQ. CDR3 coding DNA: TGTGCCAGCAGCCACTGGCAGGGGGCAGAGACAGATACGCAGTATTTT. Encoded protein: CASSHWQGAETDTQYF. Filled out from reference TRBV7-6 and TRBJ2-3, the complete variable domain reads GAGVSQSPRYKVTKRGQDVALRCDPISGHVSLYWYRQALGQGPEFLTYFNYEAQQDKSGLPNDRFSAERPEGSISTLTIQRTEQRDSAMYRCASSHWQGAETDTQYFGPGTRLTVL.

This chain joins TRBV9 and TRBJ2-5; 14 nucleotides agree with TRBD2. The CDR3 has 18 residues. V shed 4 bases, J shed 2 bases, and the junction held 10 bases outside the gene matches. Per germline, CDR1 SGDLS and CDR2 YYNGEE. CDR3: CASSWTSGGSRSQETQYF. In DNA form, the CDR3 reads TGTGCCAGCAGCTGGACTAGCGGGGGGTCTAGAAGTCAAGAGACCCAGTACTTC.

The chain uses TRBV7-3 and TRBJ1-1; a weak D match, TRBD1 (6 bases). Germline V gene data show CDR1 as SGHTA and CDR2 as FQGTGA. The CDR3 length is 15 residues. Trimming removed 3 bases from V and 1 base from J, with 12 bases in between. The CDR3 sequence is CASSLGAGENTEAFF. CDR3 sequence (DNA): TGTGCCAGCAGCTTGGGGGCAGGGGAGAACACTGAAGCTTTCTTT.

There are a few counts of this clone. The rearrangement links TRBV6-5 to TRBJ1-1; TRBD1 is a possible D gene (6 bases). V was trimmed by 6 bases and J by 1 base, leaving 12 bases between them. The CDR3 spans 14 residues. In germline, CDR1 is MNHEY, CDR2 SVGAGI. CDR3 in amino acids: CASSPGETNTEAFF. For the CDR3, the DNA is TGTGCCAGCAGCCCAGGGGAAACGAACACTGAAGCTTTCTTT.

The V call is TRBV28, the J call TRBJ1-3; 7 positions match TRBD1. The CDR3 runs 12 residues. Looked up from germline, CDR1 is MDHEN and CDR2 is SYDVKM. The V and J ends lost 8 bases and 6 bases, in that order; junction bases with no gene match: 4. The CDR3 nucleotides read TGTGCCAGCGGCACAGGGGTAAACACCATATATTTT. Protein product: CASGTGVNTIYF.

The chain is built from TRBV9 and TRBJ2-5, with 10 bases that match TRBD2. The closer fit of TRBJ2-7 to the DNA end suggests the J call may be wrong. CDR3 length equals 14 residues. CDR1 SGDLS and CDR2 YYNGEE come from the germline V gene. The DNA for the CDR3 is TGTGCCAGCAGCGTAGGAGCGGGGGGGAACGAGCAGTACTTC. Protein sequence: CASSVGAGGNEQYF.

This chain connects TRBV4-1 to TRBJ1-5; D uncertain. Germline V CDR1 and CDR2: MGHRA, YSYEKL. The length of the CDR3 is 14 residues. V was trimmed by 1 base and J by 4 bases, leaving 8 bases between them. In nucleotides, the CDR3 is TGCGCCAGCAGCCAAGGATCCGGTAATCAGCCCCAGCATTTT. This encodes CASSQGSGNQPQHF.

This chain connects TRBV30 to TRBJ1-5; weak D call: TRBD1 (5 bases). The germline V and J ends were trimmed by 4 bases and 4 bases, with 11 bases remaining between them. The CDR3 spans 13 residues. Germline assignment: CDR1 GTSNPN and CDR2 SVGIG (reference sequence). CDR3 bases: TGTGCCTGGACGGACGGGGGGAATCAGCCCCAGCATTTT. Translation: CAWTDGGNQPQHF.

The rearrangement uses TRBV2 and TRBJ1-5; 10 nucleotides match TRBD1. Germline V gene sequence: CDR1 SNHLY, CDR2 FYNNEI. This CDR3 contains 20 residues. After removal of 4 bases from V and 4 bases from J, the junction contained 19 bases not matched to a gene. CDR3 nucleotides: TGTGCCAGCAGTGGTTCAGGGACAGGGGCGAAAACTTCTATTAATCAGCCCCAGCATTTT. This encodes CASSGSGTGAKTSINQPQHF.

The V call is TRBV10-3, the J call TRBJ2-1, with D possibly matching TRBD1 (6 bases). Trimming pared 6 bases from V and 6 bases from J, leaving 9 bases between. From germline, CDR1 is ENHRY and CDR2 SYGVKD. This CDR3 has 12 amino acids. CDR3 in DNA: TGTGCCATCAGCCCCAGGGGCAATGAGCAGTTCTTC. It specifies CAISPRGNEQFF.

This rearrangement joins TRBV5-1 to TRBJ2-3; 13 positions match TRBD2. From germline, CDR1 is SGHRS and CDR2 YFSETQ. With V trimmed by 4 bases and J by 12 bases, 11 bases remained unmatched. The CDR3 length is 15 residues. The CDR3 region is CASSRTSGGSSPQYF. CDR3 sequence (DNA): TGCGCCAGCAGCAGGACTAGCGGGGGATCTTCCCCTCAGTATTTT.

The chain joins TRBV6-5 to TRBJ1-1, with D unclear. The CDR3 contains 12 residues. V gave up 0 bases and J gave up 7 bases, with 6 bases separating them. CDR1 is MNHEY, CDR2 SVGAGI, per germline. CDR3 sequence reads: CASSYSVGEAFF. CDR3 DNA sequence: TGTGCCAGCAGTTACTCGGTCGGTGAAGCTTTCTTT.

V usage is TRBV14 and J usage is TRBJ1-1; D may be TRBD1 (6 bases). Germline CDR1 SGHDN, CDR2 FVKESK. The ends were cut back, 0 bases at V and 0 bases at J, with 20 bases in the middle. There are 19 residues in the CDR3. CDR3 sequence: CASSQEEIGGGFMNTEAFF. DNA for the CDR3: TGTGCCAGCAGCCAAGAAGAAATAGGGGGGGGATTTATGAACACTGAAGCTTTCTTT. The full variable domain, rest sourced from reference TRBV14 and TRBJ1-1, is EAGVTQFPSHSVIEKGQTVTLRCDPISGHDNLYWYRRVMGKEIKFLLHFVKESKQDESGMPNNRFLAERTGGTYSTLKVQPAELEDSGVYFCASSQEEIGGGFMNTEAFFGQGTRLTVV.

The table lists this clone with a count of one. The rearrangement uses TRBV6-1 and TRBJ1-1; TRBD1 is a possible D gene (5 bases). The CDR3 is 13 residues long. Deletions cut 4 bases from V and 4 bases from J, with 10 bases between. CDR1 and CDR2 from the germline V gene are MNHNS and SASEGT. The CDR3 loop is CASSVRDGTEAFF. In DNA, the CDR3 is TGTGCCAGCAGTGTCAGGGATGGCACTGAAGCTTTCTTT.

The chain is built from TRBV28 and TRBJ1-3; the D is unclear. This CDR3 has 16 amino acids. Germline V CDR1 and CDR2: MDHEN, SYDVKM. Trimming shortened V by 6 bases and J by 0 bases, and 15 bases separated the two germline ends. The CDR3 bases are TGTGCCAGCAGAGGTTCTAGCCCCAACTCTGGAAACACCATATATTTT. Translated, it gives CASRGSSPNSGNTIYF.

The chain couples TRBV18 to TRBJ2-5; 9 nucleotides match TRBD2. Germline loops: CDR1 KGHSH, CDR2 LQKENI. Losses at the gene ends were 6 bases for V and 7 bases for J; bases not matched to a gene: 21. The CDR3 sequence is 18 residues long. Here the CDR3 DNA reads TGTGCCAGCTCGAACACTGCAGCGGGGGGAATTGCTAGAGGGACCCAGTACTTC. Protein: CASSNTAAGGIARGTQYF.

The chain couples TRBV7-6 to TRBJ1-5; tentative D call: TRBD1 (5 bases). The CDR3 contains 13 residues. The V end lost 1 base, the J end lost 9 bases, and 10 bases lay between the germline ends. The germline gives CDR1 SGHVS, CDR2 FNYEAQ. DNA for the CDR3: TGTGCCAGCAGCTTAGTATCCGGGGGGCCCCAGCATTTT. It codes for CASSLVSGGPQHF.

The chain employs TRBV7-9 and TRBJ2-5, with 10 bases aligning to TRBD1. The length of the CDR3 is 15 residues. V lost 5 bases, J lost 3 bases, and 6 bases stayed unmatched. Germline loops: CDR1 SEHNR, CDR2 FQNEAQ (reference sequence). CDR3 sequence: CASSQHGTGEETQYF. The CDR3 region has the DNA TGTGCCAGCAGCCAACACGGGACAGGGGAAGAGACCCAGTACTTC.